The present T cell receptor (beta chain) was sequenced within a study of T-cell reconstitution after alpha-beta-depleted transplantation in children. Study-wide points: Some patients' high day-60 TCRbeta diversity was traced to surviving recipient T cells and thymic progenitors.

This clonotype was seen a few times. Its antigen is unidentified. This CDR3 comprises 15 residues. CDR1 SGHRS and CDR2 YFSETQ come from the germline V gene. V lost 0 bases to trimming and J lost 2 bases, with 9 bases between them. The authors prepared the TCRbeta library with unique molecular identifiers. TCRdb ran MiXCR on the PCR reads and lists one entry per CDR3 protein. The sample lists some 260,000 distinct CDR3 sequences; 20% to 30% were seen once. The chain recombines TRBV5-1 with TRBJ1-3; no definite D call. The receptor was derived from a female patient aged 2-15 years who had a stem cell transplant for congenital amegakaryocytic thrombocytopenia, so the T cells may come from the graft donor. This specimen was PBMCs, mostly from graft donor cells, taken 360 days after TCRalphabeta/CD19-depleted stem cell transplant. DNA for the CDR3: TGCGCCAGCAGCTTGGGATGGACTACTGGAAACACCATATATTTT. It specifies CASSLGWTTGNTIYF.